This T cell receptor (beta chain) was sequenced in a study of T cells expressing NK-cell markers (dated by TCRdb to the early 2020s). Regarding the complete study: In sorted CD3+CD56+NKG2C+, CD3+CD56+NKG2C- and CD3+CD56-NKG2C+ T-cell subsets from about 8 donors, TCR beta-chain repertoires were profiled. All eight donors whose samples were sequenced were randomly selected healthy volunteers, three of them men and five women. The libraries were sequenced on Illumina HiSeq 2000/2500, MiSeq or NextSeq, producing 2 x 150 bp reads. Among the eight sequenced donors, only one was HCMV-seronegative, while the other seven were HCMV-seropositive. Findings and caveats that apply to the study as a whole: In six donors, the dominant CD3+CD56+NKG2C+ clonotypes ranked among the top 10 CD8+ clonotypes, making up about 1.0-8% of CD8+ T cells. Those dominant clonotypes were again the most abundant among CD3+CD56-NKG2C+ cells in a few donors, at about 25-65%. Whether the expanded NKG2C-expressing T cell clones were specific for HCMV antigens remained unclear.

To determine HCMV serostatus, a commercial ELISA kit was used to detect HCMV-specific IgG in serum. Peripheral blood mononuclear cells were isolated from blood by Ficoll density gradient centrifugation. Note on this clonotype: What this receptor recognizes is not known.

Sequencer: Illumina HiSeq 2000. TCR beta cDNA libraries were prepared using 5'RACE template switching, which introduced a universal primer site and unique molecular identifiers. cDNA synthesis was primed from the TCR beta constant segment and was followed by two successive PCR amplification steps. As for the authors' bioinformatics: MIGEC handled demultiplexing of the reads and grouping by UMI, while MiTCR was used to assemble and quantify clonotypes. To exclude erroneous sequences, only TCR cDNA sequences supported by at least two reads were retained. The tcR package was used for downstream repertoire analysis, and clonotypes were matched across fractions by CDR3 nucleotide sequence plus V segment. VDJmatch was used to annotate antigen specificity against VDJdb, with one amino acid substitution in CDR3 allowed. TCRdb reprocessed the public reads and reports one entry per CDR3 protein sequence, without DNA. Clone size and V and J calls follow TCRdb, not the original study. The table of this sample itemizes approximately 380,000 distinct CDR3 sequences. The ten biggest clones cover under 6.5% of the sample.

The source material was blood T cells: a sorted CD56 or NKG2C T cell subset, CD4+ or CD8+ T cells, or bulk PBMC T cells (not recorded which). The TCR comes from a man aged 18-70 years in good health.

The CDR3 protein sequence reads: CSARDRGRWMNTEAFF. The rearrangement joined TRBV20-1 to TRBJ1-1; no DNA is available, so the TRBD1 call from TCRdb remains unchecked. CDR1 and CDR2 (DFQATT, SNEGSKA) derive from the germline V gene (reference sequence). The CDR3 has 16 amino acids, counting the end cysteine and phenylalanine. No DNA is listed.